The clone carrying this T cell receptor beta chain was found once. CDR3 regions were amplified by Arm-PCR using iRepertoire HTBI primers to build TCR beta libraries. In TCRdb, the multiplex PCR reads were re-called with MiXCR into one record per CDR3 protein. The sample has around 470,000 distinct CDR3 sequences, 14% seen once. This sample is drawn from a study of regulatory T cells in long-lasting Graves disease. J gave up 7 bases and V 4 bases, and 5 bases lay outside the gene matches. Germline CDR1 is MNHEY and CDR2 is SVGAGI. This CDR3 region has 14 residues. Indicated time point: newly diagnosed GD, antithyroid drugs for less than 3 months. The authors made the TCR library using RNA they extracted from PBMCs. In addition, the sample was reused for a study of T cells in Graves' hyperthyroidism and ophthalmopathy.

The sequences come from peripheral blood mononuclear cells (PBMCs), collected at new diagnosis, from a patient treated with antithyroid drugs. The chain has TRBV6-5 and TRBJ2-1, with 9 nucleotides matching TRBD1. This TCR was sampled from a woman between 50 and 59 years old with Graves disease. The CDR3 DNA follows: TGTGCCAGCAGTTGGGGACAGGGTTGGAATGAGCAGTTCTTC. As protein: CASSWGQGWNEQFF.